This T cell receptor beta chain derives from a study of identical twins. MiXCR, applied by TCRdb to the 5' RACE reads, yields one record per CDR3 protein. The sample includes 600,000 to 700,000 distinct CDR3 sequences, approximately 21% of them seen just once. This CDR3 contains 13 residues. The germline V and J ends were trimmed by 5 bases and 0 bases, with 10 bases remaining between them. Germline-derived CDR1 and CDR2 are SQVTM and ANQGSEA. The sample was also reused in another study, on T cells expressing NK-cell markers. Per that paper: Repertoire data for TCR beta were derived from sorted T cells (CD3+CD56+NKG2C+, CD3+CD56+NKG2C- and CD3+CD56-NKG2C+). Five or six donors carried dominant NKG2C+ clonotypes that made up roughly 1.0-7.0% of their CD8+ T cells.

This clonotype originated in a young woman in good health. The chain uses TRBV29-1 and TRBJ2-5; maybe TRBD2 (7 bases). Sequencing was performed on PBMCs. CDR3 protein: CSVKGGNQETQYF. The CDR3, as DNA: TGCAGCGTTAAGGGGGGGAACCAAGAGACCCAGTACTTC.